These 16 T cell receptor beta chains were sequenced from one sample in a study of T-cell reconstitution after alpha-beta-depleted transplantation in children. This sample's TCRbeta library carried unique molecular identifier barcodes. MiXCR, run by TCRdb on the PCR reads, gives a single entry per CDR3 protein. The profile shows about 460,000 distinct CDR3 sequences, about an eighth of them singletons. The sample was PBMCs from the stem cell graft donor, taken from the stem cell graft. All receptors derive from a human donor who donated a stem cell graft to a child with combined immunodeficiency.

This clonotype was counted ten times or more. The CDR3: CAISDSGALRDEQFF. The CDR3 region has the DNA TGTGCCATCAGTGACTCAGGGGCCCTTAGGGATGAGCAGTTCTTC. The rearrangement joins TRBV10-3 to TRBJ2-1; D may be TRBD1 (6 bases). Trimming stripped 3 bases from V and 8 bases from J, with 17 bases between. Germline V gene lookup returns CDR1 ENHRY and CDR2 SYGVKD. The CDR3 totals 15 residues.

This clonotype has only a few counts. The V and J genes are TRBV7-9 and TRBJ2-3, with D perhaps matching TRBD1 (6 bases). Per germline, CDR1 SEHNR and CDR2 FQNEAQ (reference sequence). The CDR3 covers 15 residues. The V end lost 5 bases, the J end lost 6 bases, and 18 bases lay between the germline ends. CDR3 amino acids: CASSPIRGRGDTQYF. As DNA, the CDR3 is TGTGCCAGCAGCCCCATCAGGGGACGGGGCGATACGCAGTATTTT. The full variable domain, its missing parts supplied by reference TRBV7-9 and TRBJ2-3, is DTGVSQNPRHKITKRGQNVTFRCDPISEHNRLYWYRQTLGQGPEFLTYFQNEAQLEKSRLLSDRFSAERPKGSFSTLEIQRTEQGDSAMYLCASSPIRGRGDTQYFGPGTRLTVL.

This sequence joins TRBV7-2 and TRBJ1-6; maybe TRBD1 (6 bases). V was cut by 5 bases and J by 1 base, with 9 bases left in between. Germline V lookup: CDR1 SGHTA, CDR2 FQGNSA. This CDR3 has 15 residues. CDR3 nucleotides: TGTGCCAGCAGCGTACAGGGTTCCTATAATTCACCCCTCCACTTT. It codes for CASSVQGSYNSPLHF.

The rearrangement joins TRBV6-5 to TRBJ1-1, with a possible D match to TRBD1 (5 bases). The CDR3 consists of 15 residues. The V end was cut by 2 bases, the J end by 4 bases, with 14 bases between. Germline-derived CDR1 and CDR2 are MNHEY and SVGAGI. The chain's CDR3 is CASSYLWGESTEAFF. CDR3 nucleotides: TGTGCCAGCAGTTACCTGTGGGGGGAATCCACTGAAGCTTTCTTT.

There are many counts of this clonotype. The gene calls are TRBV7-2 and TRBJ2-5; D call uncertain. Germline V lookup: CDR1 SGHTA, CDR2 FQGNSA. V was cut by 5 bases and J by 8 bases, with 18 bases left in between. This CDR3 contains 14 residues. The CDR3: CASSLELNRVTQYF. The DNA for the CDR3 is TGTGCCAGCAGCCTGGAGCTGAATCGGGTCACCCAGTACTTC.

This clonotype was detected ten times or more. The chain joins TRBV6-5 to TRBJ1-3; D remains ambiguous. Trimming pared 0 bases from V and 0 bases from J, leaving 3 bases between. Germline V gene sequence: CDR1 MNHEY, CDR2 SVGAGI. This CDR3 has 14 residues. CDR3 sequence (DNA): TGTGCCAGCAGTTACTCGTACTCTGGAAACACCATATATTTT. Amino acid sequence: CASSYSYSGNTIYF.

The table lists this clonotype with many counts. V usage is TRBV20-1 and J usage is TRBJ2-7; maybe TRBD2 (6 bases). CDR3 length: 19 residues. Germline V gene sequence: CDR1 DFQATT, CDR2 SNEGSKA (reference sequence). V shed 0 bases and J shed 2 bases, with 26 bases lying between them. CDR3 residues: CSARDPRGGGAREPYEQYF. The CDR3 coding sequence is TGCAGTGCTAGAGATCCGCGCGGAGGAGGGGCCAGAGAGCCCTACGAGCAGTACTTC.

This clonotype has more than one count but fewer than ten. J is TRBJ2-5 and V is TRBV11-1; 7 bases match TRBD1. J lost 4 bases, V lost 5 bases, and 4 bases had no gene match. The CDR3 spans 13 residues. Germline CDR1 and CDR2: SGHAT and FQDESV (reference sequence). CDR3 sequence (DNA): TGTGCCAGCAGCGTCGACAGGGTAGAGACCCAGTACTTC. Residues: CASSVDRVETQYF.

This clonotype was seen at least ten times. V usage is TRBV13 and J usage is TRBJ2-1; the match to TRBD2 covers 8 bases. The CDR3 is made up of 14 amino acids. J gave up 5 bases and V 5 bases, and 5 bases lay outside the gene matches. Germline V CDR1 and CDR2: PRHDT, FYEKMQ (reference sequence). The CDR3 here is CASSTGLAHNEQFF. The CDR3 nucleotides are TGTGCCAGCAGCACCGGACTAGCCCACAATGAGCAGTTCTTC.

Only a few counts were recorded for this clonotype. The chain is built from TRBV4-3 and TRBJ2-7, with TRBD2 matching over 9 bases. CDR1 is LGHNA and CDR2 is YSLEER in the germline V gene. The V and J ends lost 2 bases and 3 bases, in that order; junction bases with no gene match: 2. This CDR3 is 14 amino acids long. The DNA of the CDR3 is TGCGCCAGCAGCCAATATAGCGGGAGCTACGAGCAGTACTTC. Its translation is CASSQYSGSYEQYF.

This chain uses TRBV7-9 with TRBJ1-2; possible D gene TRBD1, 5 bases. Trimming shortened V by 5 bases and J by 0 bases, and 13 bases separated the two germline ends. Germline assignment: CDR1 SEHNR and CDR2 FQNEAQ (reference sequence). CDR3 length: 15 residues. CDR3 sequence reads: CASSPPGSANYGYTF. The CDR3 coding sequence is TGTGCCAGCAGCCCCCCAGGGTCGGCTAACTATGGCTACACCTTC.

This clonotype was counted ten times or more. The V call is TRBV20-1, the J call TRBJ2-4, with TRBD1 matching 7 bases. V dropped 0 bases and J dropped 0; count of bases not matched to a gene: 2. Per the germline V gene, CDR1 is DFQATT and CDR2 is SNEGSKA (reference sequence). The CDR3 loop spans 15 amino acids. CDR3 sequence: CSARDGQAAKNIQYF. CDR3 coding DNA: TGCAGTGCTAGAGACGGACAGGCAGCCAAAAACATTCAGTACTTC.

This clonotype was seen only a few times. This chain connects TRBV5-1 to TRBJ2-5; the D call may be TRBD1 or TRBD2 (6 bases each). The CDR3 length is 14 residues. Trimming took off 2 bases at V and 4 bases at J, with 12 bases between the two ends. Germline CDR1 SGHRS, CDR2 YFSETQ. CDR3 residues: CASSFKGGPETQYF. CDR3 nucleotides: TGCGCCAGCAGCTTCAAGGGGGGCCCAGAGACCCAGTACTTC.

The J gene is TRBJ1-1, the V gene TRBV3-1; 8 nucleotides line up with TRBD1. The V and J ends lost 2 bases and 2 bases, in that order; junction bases with no gene match: 4. The CDR3 is made up of 15 amino acids. Looked up from germline, CDR1 is LGHDT and CDR2 is YNNKEL (reference sequence). CDR3 DNA sequence: TGTGCCAGCAGCCAACCACAGGGGGGTAACACTGAAGCTTTCTTT. It is translated as CASSQPQGGNTEAFF.

The chain employs TRBV21-1 and TRBJ2-3; TRBD2, as called in the table, went unchecked against the DNA. TRBV21-1 is flagged as a pseudogene. This CDR3 is built from 16 residues. The CDR3 DNA reads as TGTGCCAGCAGCAACCCCAGCGGAGGAATAACAGATACGCAGTATTTT. This encodes CASSNPSGGITDTQYF.

The chain combines TRBV7-2 with TRBJ2-3, with 11 positions matching TRBD2. CDR1 and CDR2 from the germline V gene are SGHTA and FQGNSA. There are 16 residues in the CDR3. Germline trimming cut 5 bases from V and 1 base from J; bases unmatched to any gene: 5. The CDR3, as DNA: TGTGCCAGCAGCACTAGCGGGGGACAGCGCACAGATACGCAGTATTTT. It specifies CASSTSGGQRTDTQYF.